This TCR beta chain is from a study of CD8 T cells in ankylosing spondylitis. The table lists this clonotype with many counts. Each CDR3 protein gets one entry after TCRdb re-called the 5' RACE reads with MiXCR. This table has tens of thousands of distinct CDR3 sequences, about 5.1% appearing once. The receptor comes from a female donor with ankylosing spondylitis or in good health (not recorded which). The sequencing sample was made of blood, either unsorted or a sorted T cell fraction (not recorded which).

CDR3 in amino acids: CASSGSGRRQETQYF. CDR3 bases: TGTGCCAGCAGCGGTAGCGGGAGGAGACAAGAGACCCAGTACTTC. The V gene is TRBV9, the J gene TRBJ2-5; the match to TRBD2 covers 10 bases. The ends lost 3 bases at V and 2 bases at J; junction bases unmatched: 4. CDR3 length equals 15 residues. Germline-derived CDR1 and CDR2 are SGDLS and YYNGEE.